This TCR beta chain was identified during a study of shared clonotypes between healthy human individuals. Positively selected for CCR7, the CD45RO-negative cells used as naive CD8 cells excluded terminally differentiated effector memory CD45RA+ cells. Study results and limitations: Some clonotypes were shared by all four sorted-subset donors, while others were not shared. The non-shared ones had lower generation probabilities than the shared ones.

For this clone: Its antigen remains unknown.

The method was immunoSEQ multiplex PCR; TCRdb's version includes in-frame clones alone and lacks a portion of them. The data hold more than 2 million clones, with over 85% observed a single time. The CDR3 is 13 amino acids. V lost 5 bases and J 1 base, leaving 9 bases between the germline ends. Germline V gene data show CDR1 as ENHRY and CDR2 as SYGVKD. This chain links TRBV10-3 with TRBJ2-7; D not certain. The sample was naive CD8+ T cells sorted from blood. The source is a man aged 18-30 years in good health. The CDR3 bases are TGTGCCATCAGTACGGGTTGGTCCTACGAGCAGTACTTC. As protein: CAISTGWSYEQYF.